Here is one TCR beta chain with its context. What it binds is not known. Profiled with immunoSEQ multiplex PCR; TCRdb holds only in-frame clones, not every one. The sample lists tens of thousands of clones; roughly 87% were seen once. The source of the sample is a study of T cell responses to AZD1222 COVID-19 vaccine. Study-level results: The study found Spike-specific TCR breadth and depth rose after two AZD1222 doses. Clonal diversity may have been underestimated, and the donors were mostly white British, with more females than males.

The V gene's germline CDR1 is SNHLY and CDR2 FYNNEI. The CDR3 length is 12 residues. V lost 11 bases and J 1 base, leaving 8 bases between the germline ends. The V and J genes are TRBV2 and TRBJ2-2, with D uncertain. This receptor was identified in an adult in good health. This material consisted of peripheral blood, taken on day 0 of AZD1222 vaccination. CDR3 nucleotide sequence: TGTGCCGGTTCGGGGAACACCGGGGAGCTGTTTTTT. Its translation is CAGSGNTGELFF.